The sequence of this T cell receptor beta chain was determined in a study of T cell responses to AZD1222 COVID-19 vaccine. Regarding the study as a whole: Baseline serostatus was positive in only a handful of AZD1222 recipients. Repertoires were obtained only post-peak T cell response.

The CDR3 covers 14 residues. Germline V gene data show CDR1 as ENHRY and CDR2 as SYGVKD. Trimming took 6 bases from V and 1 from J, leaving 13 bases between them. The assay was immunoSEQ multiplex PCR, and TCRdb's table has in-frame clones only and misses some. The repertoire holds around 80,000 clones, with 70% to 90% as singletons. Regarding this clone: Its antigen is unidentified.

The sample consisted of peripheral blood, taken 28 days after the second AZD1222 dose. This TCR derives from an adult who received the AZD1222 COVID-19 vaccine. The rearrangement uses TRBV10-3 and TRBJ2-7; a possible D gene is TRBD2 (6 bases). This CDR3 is CAISTGRGSYEQYF. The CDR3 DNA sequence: TGTGCCATCAGCACGGGACGGGGGTCCTACGAGCAGTACTTC.